Listed below are T cell receptor beta chains from one sample, sequenced in a study of T-cell memory formation after mild COVID-19. Each CDR3 protein is one row after TCRdb ran MiXCR on the 5' RACE reads. Among under 40,000 distinct CDR3 sequences listed, 7% to 9.5% were seen once. The sequenced sample consisted of PBMCs or a T cell subset sorted from them (not recorded which). These receptor sequences come from a man aged 18-30 years who had mild COVID-19 (a few samples of this study predate the infection). Cell type and time point are not known. Each CDR3 is given with its conserved first and last residue. Each record gives: clone size, D gene, V gene, J gene, CDR3 protein, CDR3 DNA. The D gene is left open where the match is weak. The listing skips clone size in some rows; elsewhere it reads once, few, many or a size class.

size: few; D: .; V: TRBV25-1; J: TRBJ1-6; CDR3: CASSERKGGHSNSPLHF; DNA: TGTGCCAGCAGTGAAAGGAAGGGGGGGCATAGCAATTCACCCCTCCACTTT
size: many; D: .; V: TRBV20-1; J: TRBJ1-1; CDR3: CSARGPRAANTEAFF; DNA: TGCAGTGCTAGAGGTCCCCGGGCGGCGAACACTGAAGCTTTCTTT
size: many; D: TRBD1; V: TRBV7-8; J: TRBJ2-2; CDR3: CASSIQGVAGELFF; DNA: TGTGCCAGCAGTATCCAGGGGGTAGCCGGGGAGCTGTTTTTT
size: many; D: .; V: TRBV6-2/TRBV6-3; J: TRBJ2-1; CDR3: CASRNRDSSNEQFF; DNA: TGTGCCAGCAGAAACAGGGACTCTAGCAATGAGCAGTTCTTC
size: .; D: .; V: TRBV7-9; J: TRBJ2-2; CDR3: CASSPGTSAGELFF; DNA: TGTGCCAGCAGCCCCGGGACCTCGGCCGGGGAGCTGTTTTTT
size: many; D: TRBD1; V: TRBV12-3/TRBV12-4; J: TRBJ1-2; CDR3: CASGQGFGYTF; DNA: TGTGCCAGCGGACAGGGGTTTGGCTACACCTTC
size: many; D: .; V: TRBV5-8; J: TRBJ1-6; CDR3: CASSHVYGNSPLHF; DNA: TGTGCCAGCAGCCACGTGTACGGGAATTCACCCCTCCACTTT
size: large; D: TRBD2; V: TRBV4-3; J: TRBJ2-1; CDR3: CASSQETSGGYNEQFF; DNA: TGCGCCAGCAGCCAAGAAACTAGCGGGGGGTACAATGAGCAGTTCTTC
size: many; D: .; V: TRBV23-1; J: TRBJ2-2; CDR3: CASSHTGELFF; DNA: TGCGCCAGCAGTCACACCGGGGAGCTGTTTTTT
size: many; D: .; V: TRBV5-5; J: TRBJ2-3; CDR3: CASSSRTGTSTDTQYF; DNA: TGTGCCAGCAGCTCGAGGACGGGAACGAGCACAGATACGCAGTATTTT
size: .; D: .; V: TRBV18; J: TRBJ2-7; CDR3: CASSPGRQVYEQYF; DNA: TGTGCCAGCTCACCAGGTAGACAGGTCTACGAGCAGTACTTC
size: many; D: .; V: TRBV5-1; J: TRBJ2-5; CDR3: CASSFGTAQETQYF; DNA: TGCGCCAGCAGCTTTGGGACCGCTCAAGAGACCCAGTACTTC
size: .; D: .; V: TRBV5-1; J: TRBJ2-1; CDR3: CASSLGRGSSYNEQFF; DNA: TGCGCCAGCAGCTTGGGCAGGGGAAGCTCCTACAATGAGCAGTTCTTC
size: medium-sized; D: .; V: TRBV29-1; J: TRBJ1-2; CDR3: CSVDDGMGGYTF; DNA: TGCAGCGTTGACGACGGAATGGGTGGCTACACCTTC
size: many; D: .; V: TRBV4-2; J: TRBJ1-6; CDR3: CASSQDLKGDYSPLHF; DNA: TGTGCCAGCAGCCAAGATCTAAAGGGCGATTATTCACCCCTCCACTTT
size: many; D: .; V: TRBV10-3; J: TRBJ2-2; CDR3: CAIKGASSGELFF; DNA: TGTGCCATCAAAGGGGCGTCTTCCGGGGAGCTGTTTTTT
size: .; D: .; V: TRBV5-1; J: TRBJ1-2; CDR3: CASQQGRDYGYTF; DNA: TGCGCCAGTCAACAGGGCCGGGACTATGGCTACACCTTC